What follows are 5 T cell receptor beta chains derived from one specimen sequenced in a study of OX40 agonist ivuxolimab in advanced cancers. TCRdb keeps only in-frame clones here, not all; method: immunoSEQ multiplex PCR. The sample yields some 63,000 clones, about 90% seen once. Sequencing was performed on CD4+ or CD8+ T cells sorted from blood, taken in a trial of the OX40 agonist ivuxolimab. All receptors derive from an adult with an advanced solid tumor such as melanoma, head and neck, liver or kidney cancer.

This clone was found once. The V and J genes are TRBV7-9 and TRBJ1-2; 7 positions agree with TRBD1. Germline trimming cut 5 bases from V and 4 bases from J; bases unmatched to any gene: 7. CDR1 is SEHNR and CDR2 is FQNEAQ in the germline V gene (reference sequence). The CDR3 runs to 14 residues. CDR3 sequence (DNA): TGTGCCAGCAGCGGGGACAGTAATATCTATGGCTACACCTTC. Amino acid sequence: CASSGDSNIYGYTF.

V is TRBV10-2 and J is TRBJ1-6; no reliable D call. CDR1 is WSHSY and CDR2 is SAAADI in the germline V gene. The length of the CDR3 is 16 residues. Trimming left V 2 bases short and J 1 base short, with 9 bases between. The CDR3 spells CASSEGPGSYNSPLHF. CDR3 nucleotide sequence: TGCGCCAGCAGTGAGGGGCCGGGTTCCTATAATTCACCCCTCCACTTT.

The rearrangement joins TRBV10-3 to TRBJ2-2; 7 nucleotides line up with TRBD2. Germline V lookup: CDR1 ENHRY, CDR2 SYGVKD. V was pared by 3 bases and J by 5 bases, with 6 bases of the junction left unmatched. This CDR3 has 15 residues. The CDR3 sequence: CAISDSRRETGELFF. The CDR3 DNA reads as TGTGCCATCAGTGACTCGCGGCGGGAGACCGGGGAGCTGTTTTTT.

The V and J genes are TRBV6-1 and TRBJ2-7, with 12 bases identical to TRBD1. The CDR3 length is 14 residues. Germline V gene lookup returns CDR1 MNHNS and CDR2 SASEGT. The V gene end was trimmed by 3 bases and the J gene end by 6 bases; junction bases not matched to a gene: 3. CDR3 in amino acids: CASSEGTGGFEQYF. The DNA of the CDR3 is TGTGCCAGCAGTGAGGGGACAGGGGGCTTCGAGCAGTACTTC.

The gene calls are TRBV2 and TRBJ2-5, with a possible D match to TRBD1 (5 bases). Germline lookup yields CDR1 SNHLY and CDR2 FYNNEI. Trimming removed 6 bases at V and 4 bases at J, with 18 bases between. CDR3 length equals 15 residues. The CDR3 DNA reads TGTGCCAGCAGGGAAAAGACAGTGGGCTCAGAGACCCAGTACTTC. As protein: CASREKTVGSETQYF.